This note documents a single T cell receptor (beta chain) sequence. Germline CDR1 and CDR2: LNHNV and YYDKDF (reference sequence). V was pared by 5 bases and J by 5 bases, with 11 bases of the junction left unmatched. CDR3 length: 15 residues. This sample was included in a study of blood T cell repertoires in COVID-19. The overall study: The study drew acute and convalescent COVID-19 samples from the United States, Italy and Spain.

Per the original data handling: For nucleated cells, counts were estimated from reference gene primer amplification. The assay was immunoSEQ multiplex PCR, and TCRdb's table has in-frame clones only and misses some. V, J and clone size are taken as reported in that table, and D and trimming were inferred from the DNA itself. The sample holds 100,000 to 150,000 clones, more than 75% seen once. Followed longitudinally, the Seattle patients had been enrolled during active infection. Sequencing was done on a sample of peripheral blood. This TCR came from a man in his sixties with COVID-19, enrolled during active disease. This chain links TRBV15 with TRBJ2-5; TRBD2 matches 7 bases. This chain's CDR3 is CATSGMGGAGETQYF. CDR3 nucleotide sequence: TGTGCCACCAGCGGTATGGGAGGGGCAGGGGAGACCCAGTACTTC.